Below are 5 T cell receptor beta chains sequenced from a single sample in a study of blood T cell repertoires in COVID-19. Sequencing was performed with immunoSEQ multiplex PCR; in TCRdb, only in-frame clones are kept and a portion is missing. The table records about 46,000 clones, over 70% of them present only once. Sequencing input: peripheral blood. The receptor source for this set is a man aged 45 to 65 with acute or convalescent COVID-19.

The gene calls are TRBV6-5 and TRBJ1-1, with 8 bases identical to TRBD1. Trimming cost V 9 bases and J 3 bases; bases outside gene matches: 9. The CDR3 extends over 14 amino acids. Per germline, CDR1 MNHEY and CDR2 SVGAGI. The chain's CDR3 is CASFAAGGYTEAFF. CDR3 nucleotide sequence: TGTGCCAGTTTTGCGGCAGGGGGCTACACTGAAGCTTTCTTT.

The chain joins TRBV29-1 to TRBJ1-4, with TRBD1 matching 10 bases. The CDR3 has 15 amino acids. Germline V gene lookup returns CDR1 SQVTM and CDR2 ANQGSEA. V shed 3 bases, J shed 3 bases, and the junction held 4 bases outside the gene matches. Here the CDR3 reads CSVEEDRGPNEKLFF. The CDR3 bases are TGCAGCGTTGAGGAAGACAGGGGGCCTAATGAAAAACTGTTTTTT. The entire variable domain, with the rest obtained from reference TRBV29-1 and TRBJ1-4, is as follows: SAVISQKPSRDICQRGTSLTIQCQVDSQVTMMFWYRQQPGQSLTLIATANQGSEATYESGFVIDKFPISRPNLTFSTLTVSNMSPEDSSIYLCSVEEDRGPNEKLFFGSGTQLSVL.

This chain links TRBV2 with TRBJ2-7; 12 bases map to TRBD2. This CDR3 is built from 15 residues. Losses at the gene ends were 7 bases for V and 6 bases for J; bases not matched to a gene: 10. Looked up from germline, CDR1 is SNHLY and CDR2 is FYNNEI. The CDR3, as DNA: TGTGCCAGCAAAAGTCTAGCGGGAGGGCCAGTCGAGCAGTACTTC. Translating it yields CASKSLAGGPVEQYF.

The V call is TRBV11-2, the J call TRBJ2-1, with a tentative D call TRBD2 (6 bases). The CDR3 consists of 16 residues. CDR1 and CDR2 from the germline V gene are SGHAT and FQNNGV. Trimming removed 4 bases from V and 7 bases from J, with 20 bases in between. CDR3 sequence (DNA): TGTGCCAGCAGCTCCGCGGCGGGAAACGGAATTAATGAGCAGTTCTTC. As protein: CASSSAAGNGINEQFF.

This clone was seen a handful of times. The CDR3 loop is CASSPRTGGQYF. CDR3 nucleotide sequence: TGTGCCAGCAGTCCCCGGACAGGGGGGCAGTACTTC. J is TRBJ2-7 and V is TRBV6-6; 10 bases fit TRBD1. This CDR3 spans 12 amino acids. Per the germline V gene, CDR1 is MNHNY and CDR2 is SVGAGI (reference sequence). The ends lost 5 bases at V and 9 bases at J; junction bases unmatched: 4.